This entry features one T cell receptor (beta chain) sequence. Its antigen is undetermined. This sample is drawn from a study of shared clonotypes between healthy human individuals. Turning to the study itself: Per donor, three plates held CD4 naive cells, three held CD4 memory, two held CD8 naive and one held CD8 memory. Study-wide results and limits: Estimated richness values were generally larger in naive subsets than in memory subsets. Non-shared clonotypes had lower generation probabilities than clonotypes shared by all four sorted-subset donors.

The CDR3 length is 16 residues. Trimming pared 6 bases from V and 2 bases from J, leaving 14 bases between. CDR1 and CDR2 (germline): MDHEN, SYDVKM. The table came from immunoSEQ multiplex PCR; TCRdb's copy has only in-frame clones and leaves some out. The table has 2 million to 3 million clones, approximately 94% seen once. The origin of this receptor is a man between 18 and 29 years old in good health. This chain uses TRBV28 with TRBJ2-6; weak D call: TRBD2 (6 bases). Sequences were obtained from naive CD4+ T cells sorted from blood. Subset described: CD45RA+ positively selected. CDR3 protein: CASRGLPSAGANVLTF. The CDR3 DNA sequence: TGTGCCAGCAGGGGACTTCCCAGTGCTGGGGCCAACGTCCTGACTTTC. The full variable domain, rest sourced from reference TRBV28 and TRBJ2-6, is DVKVTQSSRYLVKRTGEKVFLECVQDMDHENMFWYRQDPGLGLRLIYFSYDVKMKEKGDIPEGYSVSREKKERFSLILESASTNQTSMYLCASRGLPSAGANVLTFGAGSRLTVL.